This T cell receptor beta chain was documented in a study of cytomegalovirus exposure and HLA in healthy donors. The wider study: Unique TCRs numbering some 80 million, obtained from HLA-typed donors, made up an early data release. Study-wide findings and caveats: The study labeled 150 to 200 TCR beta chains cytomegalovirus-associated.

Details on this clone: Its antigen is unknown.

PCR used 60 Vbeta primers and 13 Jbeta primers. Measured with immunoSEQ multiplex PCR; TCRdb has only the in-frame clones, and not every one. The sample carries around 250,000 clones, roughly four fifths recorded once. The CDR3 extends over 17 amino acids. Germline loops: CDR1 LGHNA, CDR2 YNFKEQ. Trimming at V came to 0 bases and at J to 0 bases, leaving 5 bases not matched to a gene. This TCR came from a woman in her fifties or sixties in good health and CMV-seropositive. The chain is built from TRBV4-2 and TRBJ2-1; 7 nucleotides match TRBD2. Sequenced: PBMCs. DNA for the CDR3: TGTGCCAGCAGCCAAGATAGGCGGGAGAGCTCCTACAATGAGCAGTTCTTC. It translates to CASSQDRRESSYNEQFF.